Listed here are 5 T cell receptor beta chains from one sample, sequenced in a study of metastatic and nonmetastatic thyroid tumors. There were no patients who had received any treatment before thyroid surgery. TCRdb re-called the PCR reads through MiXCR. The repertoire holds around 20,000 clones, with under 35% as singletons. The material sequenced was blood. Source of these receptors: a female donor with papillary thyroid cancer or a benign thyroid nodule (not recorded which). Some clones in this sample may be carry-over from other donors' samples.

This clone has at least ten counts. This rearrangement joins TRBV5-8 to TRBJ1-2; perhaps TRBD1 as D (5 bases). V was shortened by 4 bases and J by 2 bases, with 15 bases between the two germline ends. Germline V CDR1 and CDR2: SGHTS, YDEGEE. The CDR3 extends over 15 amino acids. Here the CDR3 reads CASSLYQTVNYGYTF. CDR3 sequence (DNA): TGTGCCAGCAGCCTATATCAGACAGTCAACTATGGCTACACCTTC. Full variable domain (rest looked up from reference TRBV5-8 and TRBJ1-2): EAGVTQSPTHLIKTRGQQATLRCSPISGHTSVYWYQQALGLGLQFLLWYDEGEERNRGNFPPRFSGRQFPNYSSELNVNALELEDSALYLCASSLYQTVNYGYTFGSGTRLTVV.

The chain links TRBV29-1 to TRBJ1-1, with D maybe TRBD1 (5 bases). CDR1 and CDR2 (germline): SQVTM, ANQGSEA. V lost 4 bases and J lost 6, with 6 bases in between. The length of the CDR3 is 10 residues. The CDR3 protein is CSVVGAEAFF. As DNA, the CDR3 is TGCAGCGTTGTGGGGGCTGAAGCTTTCTTT.

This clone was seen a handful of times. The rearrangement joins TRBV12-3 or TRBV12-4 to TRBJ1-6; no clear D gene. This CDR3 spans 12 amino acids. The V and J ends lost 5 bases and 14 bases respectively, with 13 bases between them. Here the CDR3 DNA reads TGTGCCAGCAGTACCAGAGATCTCACCCTCCACTTT. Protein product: CASSTRDLTLHF.

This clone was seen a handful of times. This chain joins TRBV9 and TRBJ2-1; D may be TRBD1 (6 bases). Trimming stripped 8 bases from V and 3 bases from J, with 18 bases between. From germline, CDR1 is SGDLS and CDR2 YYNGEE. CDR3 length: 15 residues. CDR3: CARSPRDTDYNEQFF. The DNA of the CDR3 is TGTGCCAGAAGCCCCCGGGACACGGACTACAATGAGCAGTTCTTC.

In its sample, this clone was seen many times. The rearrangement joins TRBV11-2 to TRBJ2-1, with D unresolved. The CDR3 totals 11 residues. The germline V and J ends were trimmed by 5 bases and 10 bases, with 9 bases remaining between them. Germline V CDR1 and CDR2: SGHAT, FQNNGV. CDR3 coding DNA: TGTGCCAGCAGCGTCCGTGGGGAGCAGTTCTTC. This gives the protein CASSVRGEQFF.